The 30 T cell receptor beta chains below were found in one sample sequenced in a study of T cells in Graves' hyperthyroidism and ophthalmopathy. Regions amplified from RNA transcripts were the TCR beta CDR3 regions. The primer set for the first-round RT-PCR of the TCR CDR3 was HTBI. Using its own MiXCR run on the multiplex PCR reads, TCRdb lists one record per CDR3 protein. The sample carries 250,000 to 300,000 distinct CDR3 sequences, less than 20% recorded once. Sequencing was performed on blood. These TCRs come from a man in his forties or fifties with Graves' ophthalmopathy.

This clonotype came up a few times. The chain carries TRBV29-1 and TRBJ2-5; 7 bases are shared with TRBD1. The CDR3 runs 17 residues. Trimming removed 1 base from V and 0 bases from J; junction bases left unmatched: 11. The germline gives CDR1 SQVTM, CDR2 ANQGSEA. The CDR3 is CSVEGVEDRNYQETQYF. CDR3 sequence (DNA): TGCAGCGTTGAAGGAGTCGAGGACAGGAATTACCAAGAGACCCAGTACTTC. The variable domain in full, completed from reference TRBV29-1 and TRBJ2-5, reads SAVISQKPSRDICQRGTSLTIQCQVDSQVTMMFWYRQQPGQSLTLIATANQGSEATYESGFVIDKFPISRPNLTFSTLTVSNMSPEDSSIYLCSVEGVEDRNYQETQYFGPGTRLLVL.

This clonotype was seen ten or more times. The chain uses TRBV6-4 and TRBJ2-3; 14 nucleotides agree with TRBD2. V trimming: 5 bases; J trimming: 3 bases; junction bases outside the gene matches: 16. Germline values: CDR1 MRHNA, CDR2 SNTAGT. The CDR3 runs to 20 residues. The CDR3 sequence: CASSPLAGLAGVQGTDTQYF. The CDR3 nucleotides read TGTGCCAGCAGTCCCCTAGCGGGACTAGCGGGAGTTCAGGGAACAGATACGCAGTATTTT.

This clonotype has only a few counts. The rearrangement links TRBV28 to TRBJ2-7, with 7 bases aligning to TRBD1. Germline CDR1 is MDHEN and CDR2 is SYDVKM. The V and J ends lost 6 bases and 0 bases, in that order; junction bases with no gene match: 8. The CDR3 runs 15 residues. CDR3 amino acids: CASSQGGSSSYEQYF. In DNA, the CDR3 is TGTGCCAGCAGCCAAGGGGGCTCCAGCTCCTACGAGCAGTACTTC.

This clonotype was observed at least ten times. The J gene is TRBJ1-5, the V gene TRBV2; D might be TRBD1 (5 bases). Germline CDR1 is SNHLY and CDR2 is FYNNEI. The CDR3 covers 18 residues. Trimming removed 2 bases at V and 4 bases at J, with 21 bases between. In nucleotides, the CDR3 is TGTGCCAGCAGTGAATCAACCGGGGGGAGGGTGGGGAATCAGCCCCAGCATTTT. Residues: CASSESTGGRVGNQPQHF.

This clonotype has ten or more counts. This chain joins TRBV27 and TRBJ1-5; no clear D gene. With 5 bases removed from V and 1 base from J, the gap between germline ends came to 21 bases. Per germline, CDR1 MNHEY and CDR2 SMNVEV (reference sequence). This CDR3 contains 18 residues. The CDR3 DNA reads TGTGCCAGCAGTCCCCGAAGAGCGGACTATTACAGCAATCAGCCCCAGCATTTT. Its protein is CASSPRRADYYSNQPQHF.

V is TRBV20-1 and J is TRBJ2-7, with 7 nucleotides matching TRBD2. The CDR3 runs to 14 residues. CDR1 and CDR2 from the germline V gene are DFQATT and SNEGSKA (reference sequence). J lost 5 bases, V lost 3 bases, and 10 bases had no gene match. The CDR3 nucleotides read TGCAGTGCTAGGAGGGGAGGGCTCCCCCACGAGCAGTACTTC. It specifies CSARRGGLPHEQYF.

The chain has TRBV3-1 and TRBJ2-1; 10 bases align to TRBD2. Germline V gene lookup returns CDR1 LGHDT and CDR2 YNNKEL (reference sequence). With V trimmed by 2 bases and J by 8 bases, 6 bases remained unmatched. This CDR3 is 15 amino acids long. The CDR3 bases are TGTGCCAGCAGCCAACTAGCGGGAGCACTGGATGAGCAGTTCTTC. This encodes CASSQLAGALDEQFF.

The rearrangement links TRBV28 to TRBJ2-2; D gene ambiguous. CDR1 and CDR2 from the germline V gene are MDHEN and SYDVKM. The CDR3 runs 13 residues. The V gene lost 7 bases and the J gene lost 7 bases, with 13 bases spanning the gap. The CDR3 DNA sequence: TGTGCCAGCAACCCCTCCTTTGTCGGGGAGCTGTTTTTT. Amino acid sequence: CASNPSFVGELFF.

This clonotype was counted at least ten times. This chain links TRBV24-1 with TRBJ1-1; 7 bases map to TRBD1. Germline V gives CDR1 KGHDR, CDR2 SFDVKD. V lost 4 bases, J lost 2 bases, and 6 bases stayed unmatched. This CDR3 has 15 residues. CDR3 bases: TGTGCCACCAGTGACCCGGGACAGTACAACACTGAAGCTTTCTTT. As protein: CATSDPGQYNTEAFF.

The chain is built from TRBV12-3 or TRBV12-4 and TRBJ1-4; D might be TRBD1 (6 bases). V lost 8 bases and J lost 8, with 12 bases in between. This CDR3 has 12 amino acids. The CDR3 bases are TGTGCCAGCCGAGATCAGGGGGAAAAACTGTTTTTT. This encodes CASRDQGEKLFF.

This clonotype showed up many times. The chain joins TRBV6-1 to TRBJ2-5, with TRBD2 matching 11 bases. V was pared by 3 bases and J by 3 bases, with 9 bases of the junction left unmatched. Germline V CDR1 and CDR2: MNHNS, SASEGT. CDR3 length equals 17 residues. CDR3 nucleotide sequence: TGTGCCAGCAGTGACCTTCGGACTAGCGGGTGGGAAGAGACCCAGTACTTC. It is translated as CASSDLRTSGWEETQYF.

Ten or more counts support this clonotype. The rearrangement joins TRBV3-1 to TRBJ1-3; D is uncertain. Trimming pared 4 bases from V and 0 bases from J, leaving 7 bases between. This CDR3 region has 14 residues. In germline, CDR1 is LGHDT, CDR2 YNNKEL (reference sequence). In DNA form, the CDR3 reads TGTGCCAGCAGCCTGAGGAGCTCTGGAAACACCATATATTTT. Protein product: CASSLRSSGNTIYF. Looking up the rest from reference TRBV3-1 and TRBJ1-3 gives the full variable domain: DTAVSQTPKYLVTQMGNDKSIKCEQNLGHDTMYWYKQDSKKFLKIMFSYNNKELIINETVPNRFSPKSPDKAHLNLHINSLELGDSAVYFCASSLRSSGNTIYFGEGSWLTVV.

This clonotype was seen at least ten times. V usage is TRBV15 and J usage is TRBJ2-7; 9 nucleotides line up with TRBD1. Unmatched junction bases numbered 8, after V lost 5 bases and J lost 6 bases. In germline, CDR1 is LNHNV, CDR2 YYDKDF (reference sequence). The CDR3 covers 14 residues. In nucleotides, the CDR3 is TGTGCCACCAGCGGACCGGGACAGGGTCGCGAGCAGTACTTC. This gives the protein CATSGPGQGREQYF. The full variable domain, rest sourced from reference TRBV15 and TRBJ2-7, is DAMVIQNPRYQVTQFGKPVTLSCSQTLNHNVMYWYQQKSSQAPKLLFHYYDKDFNNEADTPDNFQSRRPNTSFCFLDIRSPGLGDTAMYLCATSGPGQGREQYFGPGTRLTVT.

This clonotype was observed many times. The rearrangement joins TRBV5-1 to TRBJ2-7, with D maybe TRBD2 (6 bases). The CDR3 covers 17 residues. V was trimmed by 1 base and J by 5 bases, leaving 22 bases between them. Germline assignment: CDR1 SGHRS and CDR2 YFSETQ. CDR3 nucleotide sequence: TGCGCCAGCAGCTTGTCCCCCCGCGGGGTCGGTGGGAACGAGCAGTACTTC. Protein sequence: CASSLSPRGVGGNEQYF.

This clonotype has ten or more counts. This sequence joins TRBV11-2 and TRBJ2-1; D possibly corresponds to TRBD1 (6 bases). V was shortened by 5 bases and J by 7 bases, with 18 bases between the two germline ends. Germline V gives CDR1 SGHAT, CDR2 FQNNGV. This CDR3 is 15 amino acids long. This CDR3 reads CASSPGLGGLNEQFF. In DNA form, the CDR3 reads TGTGCCAGCAGCCCTGGACTTGGGGGCTTGAATGAGCAGTTCTTC.

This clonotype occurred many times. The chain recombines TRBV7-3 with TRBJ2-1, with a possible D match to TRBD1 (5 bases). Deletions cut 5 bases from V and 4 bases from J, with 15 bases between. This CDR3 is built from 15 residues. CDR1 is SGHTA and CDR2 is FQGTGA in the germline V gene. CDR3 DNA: TGTGCCAGCAGCGTAGACGGTCAGGGATACAATGAGCAGTTCTTC. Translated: CASSVDGQGYNEQFF.

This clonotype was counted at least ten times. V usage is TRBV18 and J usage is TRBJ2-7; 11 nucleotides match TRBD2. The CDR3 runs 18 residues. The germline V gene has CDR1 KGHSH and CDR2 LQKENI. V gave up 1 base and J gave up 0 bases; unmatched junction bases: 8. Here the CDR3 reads CASSPRKVAGGSSYEQYF. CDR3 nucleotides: TGTGCCAGCTCACCACGGAAGGTAGCGGGAGGGAGCTCCTACGAGCAGTACTTC.

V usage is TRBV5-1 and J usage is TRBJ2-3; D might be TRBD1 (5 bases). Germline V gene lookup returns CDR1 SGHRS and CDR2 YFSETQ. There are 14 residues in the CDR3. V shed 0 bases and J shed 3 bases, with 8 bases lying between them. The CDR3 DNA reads TGCGCCAGCAGCTTGGACAGGTCAACAGATACGCAGTATTTT. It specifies CASSLDRSTDTQYF.

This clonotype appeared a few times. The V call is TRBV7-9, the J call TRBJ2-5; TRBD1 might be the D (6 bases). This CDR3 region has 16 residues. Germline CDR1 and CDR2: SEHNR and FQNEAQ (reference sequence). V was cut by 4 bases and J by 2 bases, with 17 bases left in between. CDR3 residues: CASSSPGNRAQETQYF. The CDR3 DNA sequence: TGTGCCAGCAGCTCACCGGGGAACAGGGCACAAGAGACCCAGTACTTC.

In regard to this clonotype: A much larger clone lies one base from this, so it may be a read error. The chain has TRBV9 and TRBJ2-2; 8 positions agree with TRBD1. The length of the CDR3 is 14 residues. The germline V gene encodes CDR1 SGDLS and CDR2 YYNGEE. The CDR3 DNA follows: TGTGCCAACAGCAAAGGACAGGGAATCGGGGAGCTGTTTTTT. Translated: CANSKGQGIGELFF.

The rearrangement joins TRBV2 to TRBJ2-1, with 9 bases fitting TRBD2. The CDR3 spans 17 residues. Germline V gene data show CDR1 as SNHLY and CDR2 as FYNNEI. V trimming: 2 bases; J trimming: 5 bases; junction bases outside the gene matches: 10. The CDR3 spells CASSESASGKRHNEQFF. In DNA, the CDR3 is TGTGCCAGCAGTGAATCCGCTAGCGGGAAGAGACACAATGAGCAGTTCTTC.

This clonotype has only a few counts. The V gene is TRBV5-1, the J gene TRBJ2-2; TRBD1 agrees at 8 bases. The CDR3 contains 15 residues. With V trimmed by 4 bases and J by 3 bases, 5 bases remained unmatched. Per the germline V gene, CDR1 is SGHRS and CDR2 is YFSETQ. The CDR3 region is CASSPGQGDTGELFF. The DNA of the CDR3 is TGCGCCAGCAGCCCCGGACAGGGAGACACCGGGGAGCTGTTTTTT.

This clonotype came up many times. In nucleotides, the CDR3 is TGTGCCAGCAGTGAACCCTCCGGGACGGGTTCCGAGCAGTACTTC. It specifies CASSEPSGTGSEQYF. This chain links TRBV6-1 with TRBJ2-7; the D call may be TRBD1 or TRBD2 (5 bases each). The CDR3 is 15 amino acids. The V and J ends lost 2 bases and 6 bases respectively, with 17 bases between them. Germline lookup yields CDR1 MNHNS and CDR2 SASEGT.

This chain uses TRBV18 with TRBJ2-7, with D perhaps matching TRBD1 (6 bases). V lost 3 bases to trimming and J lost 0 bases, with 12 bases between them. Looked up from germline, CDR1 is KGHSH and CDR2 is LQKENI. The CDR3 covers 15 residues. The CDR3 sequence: CASSPPGQRSYEQYF. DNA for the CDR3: TGTGCCAGCTCACCCCCCGGACAGCGCTCCTACGAGCAGTACTTC.

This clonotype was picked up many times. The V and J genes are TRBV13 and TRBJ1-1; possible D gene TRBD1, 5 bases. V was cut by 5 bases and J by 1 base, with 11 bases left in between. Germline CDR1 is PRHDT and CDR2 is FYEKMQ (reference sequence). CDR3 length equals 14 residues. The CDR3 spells CASSPGAGNTEAFF. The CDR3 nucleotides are TGTGCCAGCAGCCCTGGGGCCGGGAACACTGAAGCTTTCTTT.

This CDR3 is CASRPGISTDTQYF. CDR3 in DNA: TGCGCCAGCAGGCCCGGGATTTCCACAGATACGCAGTATTTT. The chain carries TRBV5-1 and TRBJ2-3, with TRBD2 as a possible D gene (5 bases). V shed 5 bases and J shed 2 bases, with 12 bases lying between them. Germline CDR1 and CDR2: SGHRS and YFSETQ. The CDR3 totals 14 residues.

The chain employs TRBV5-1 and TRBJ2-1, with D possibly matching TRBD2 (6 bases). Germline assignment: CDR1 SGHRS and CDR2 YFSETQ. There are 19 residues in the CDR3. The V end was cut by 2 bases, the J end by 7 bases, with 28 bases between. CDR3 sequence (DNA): TGCGCCAGCAGCTTCTACATCTTCAGTGCTAGAGATCGGGAGAATGAGCAGTTCTTC. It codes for CASSFYIFSARDRENEQFF.

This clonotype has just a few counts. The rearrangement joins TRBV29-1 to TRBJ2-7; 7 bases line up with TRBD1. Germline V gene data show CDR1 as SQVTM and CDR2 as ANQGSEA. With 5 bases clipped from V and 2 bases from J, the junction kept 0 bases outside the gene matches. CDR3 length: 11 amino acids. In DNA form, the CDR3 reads TGCAGCGTTCAGGGGGCCTACGAGCAGTACTTC. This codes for CSVQGAYEQYF.

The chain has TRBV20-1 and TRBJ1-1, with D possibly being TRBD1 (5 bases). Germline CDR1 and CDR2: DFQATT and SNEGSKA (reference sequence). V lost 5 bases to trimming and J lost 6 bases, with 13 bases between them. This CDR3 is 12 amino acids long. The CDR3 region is CSARPGTPEAFF. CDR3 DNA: TGCAGTGCTCGCCCCGGGACCCCTGAAGCTTTCTTT.

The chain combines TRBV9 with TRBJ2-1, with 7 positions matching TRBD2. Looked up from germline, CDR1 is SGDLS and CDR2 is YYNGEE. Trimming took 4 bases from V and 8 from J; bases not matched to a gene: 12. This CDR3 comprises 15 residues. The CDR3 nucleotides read TGTGCCAGCAGCCCCACCGGGGCTAGCGGTGATGAGCAGTTCTTC. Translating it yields CASSPTGASGDEQFF. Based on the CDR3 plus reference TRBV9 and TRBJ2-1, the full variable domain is DSGVTQTPKHLITATGQRVTLRCSPRSGDLSVYWYQQSLDQGLQFLIQYYNGEERAKGNILERFSAQQFPDLHSELNLSSLELGDSALYFCASSPTGASGDEQFFGPGTRLTVL.